This T cell receptor beta chain was obtained from a study of blood T cells in healthy people across ages. Researchers collected around 11 milliliters of peripheral blood from every single donor. Total RNA extraction produced at least 6 micrograms (per sample) for the study. This clonotype has ten or more counts. Its matching antigen is unknown. Primers used in a second PCR of about 7 to 11 cycles were a sample-barcoded 5' primer and a J-beta primer mix. Per sample, CDR3-containing paired-end reads numbered at least 3 million. MiXCR, run by TCRdb on the 5' RACE reads, gives a single entry per CDR3 protein. Of some 1.7 million distinct CDR3 sequences in the sample, over 25% were seen once. The CDR3 has 16 residues. Germline assignment: CDR1 SGHRS and CDR2 YFSETQ. V was trimmed by 0 bases and J by 0 bases, leaving 7 bases between them. General study findings and limits: Significant beta diversity loss was already apparent by age approximately 40, declining roughly linearly.

Sequenced: blood. V gene TRBV5-1 combines with J gene TRBJ2-6; D ambiguous. The TCR comes from a young woman in good health. CDR3 coding DNA: TGCGCCAGCAGCTTGGGACTTAGCTCTGGGGCCAACGTCCTGACTTTC. Translating gives CASSLGLSSGANVLTF.